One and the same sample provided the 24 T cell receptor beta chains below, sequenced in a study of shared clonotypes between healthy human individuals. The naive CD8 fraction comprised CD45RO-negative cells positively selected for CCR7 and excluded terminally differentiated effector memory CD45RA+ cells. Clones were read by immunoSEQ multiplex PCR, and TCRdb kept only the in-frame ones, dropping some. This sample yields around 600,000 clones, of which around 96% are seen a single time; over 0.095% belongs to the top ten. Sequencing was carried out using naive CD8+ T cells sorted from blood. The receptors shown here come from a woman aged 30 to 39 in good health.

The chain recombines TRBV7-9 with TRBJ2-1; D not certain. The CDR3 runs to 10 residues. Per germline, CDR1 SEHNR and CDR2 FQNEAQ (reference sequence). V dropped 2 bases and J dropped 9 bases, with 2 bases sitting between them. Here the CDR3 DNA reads TGTGCCAGCAGCTTATTTGAGCAGTTCTTC. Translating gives CASSLFEQFF.

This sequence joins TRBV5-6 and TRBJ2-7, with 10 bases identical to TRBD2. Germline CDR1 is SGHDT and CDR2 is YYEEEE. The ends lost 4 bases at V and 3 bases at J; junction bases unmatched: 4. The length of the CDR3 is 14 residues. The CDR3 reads CASSILAGNYEQYF. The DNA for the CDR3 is TGTGCCAGCAGCATACTAGCGGGGAACTACGAGCAGTACTTC.

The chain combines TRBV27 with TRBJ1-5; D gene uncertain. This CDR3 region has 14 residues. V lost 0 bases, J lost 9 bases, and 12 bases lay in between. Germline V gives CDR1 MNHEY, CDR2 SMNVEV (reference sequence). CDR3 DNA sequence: TGTGCCAGCAGTTTATCCGACGGCCGAGGGCCCCAGCATTTT. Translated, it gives CASSLSDGRGPQHF.

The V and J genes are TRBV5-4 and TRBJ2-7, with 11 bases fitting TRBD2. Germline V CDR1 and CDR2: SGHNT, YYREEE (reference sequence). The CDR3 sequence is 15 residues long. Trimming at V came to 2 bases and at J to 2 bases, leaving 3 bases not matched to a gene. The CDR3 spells CASSFGTSGTYEQYF. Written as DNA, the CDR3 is TGTGCCAGCAGCTTTGGGACTAGCGGAACCTACGAGCAGTACTTC. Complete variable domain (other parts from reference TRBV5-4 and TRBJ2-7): ETGVTQSPTHLIKTRGQQVTLRCSSQSGHNTVSWYQQALGQGPQFIFQYYREEENGRGNFPPRFSGLQFPNYSSELNVNALELDDSALYLCASSFGTSGTYEQYFGPGTRLTVT.

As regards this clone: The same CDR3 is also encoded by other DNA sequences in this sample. The CDR3 sequence is CASSITSGPYEQYF. The DNA of the CDR3 is TGTGCCAGTAGTATAACTAGCGGACCTTACGAGCAGTACTTC. V is TRBV19 and J is TRBJ2-7, with 8 bases fitting TRBD2. Germline CDR1 is LNHDA and CDR2 is SQIVND (reference sequence). The CDR3 runs 14 residues. J lost 4 bases, V lost 2 bases, and 4 bases had no gene match.

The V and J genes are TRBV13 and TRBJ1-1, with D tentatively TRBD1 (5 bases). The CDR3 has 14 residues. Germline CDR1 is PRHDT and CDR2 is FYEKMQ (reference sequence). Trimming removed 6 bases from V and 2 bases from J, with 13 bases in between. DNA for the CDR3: TGTGCCAGCAGTAAGCCTGGGGCCAACACTGAAGCTTTCTTT. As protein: CASSKPGANTEAFF.

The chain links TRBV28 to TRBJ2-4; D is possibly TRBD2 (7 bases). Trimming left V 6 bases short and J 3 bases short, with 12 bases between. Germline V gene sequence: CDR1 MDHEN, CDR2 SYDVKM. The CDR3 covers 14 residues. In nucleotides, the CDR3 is TGTGCCAGCAGGGGGGGGCCCGACAAAAACATTCAGTACTTC. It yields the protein CASRGGPDKNIQYF.

DNA of the CDR3: TGTGCCAGCGCAGGTGGGGAGACCCAGTACTTC. Translating gives CASAGGETQYF. The chain recombines TRBV27 with TRBJ2-5; D not certain. The CDR3 spans 11 residues. Germline V gene data show CDR1 as MNHEY and CDR2 as SMNVEV (reference sequence). V was shortened by 8 bases and J by 5 bases, with 9 bases between the two germline ends.

For the CDR3, the DNA is TGTGCCAGCAGTGATGACAGCCCCAGGGGCACCATATATTTT. Its translation: CASSDDSPRGTIYF. V gene TRBV28 combines with J gene TRBJ1-3, with D tentatively TRBD1 (6 bases). In germline, CDR1 is MDHEN, CDR2 SYDVKM. The CDR3 contains 14 residues. Trimming cost V 5 bases and J 9 bases, with 17 bases left between them.

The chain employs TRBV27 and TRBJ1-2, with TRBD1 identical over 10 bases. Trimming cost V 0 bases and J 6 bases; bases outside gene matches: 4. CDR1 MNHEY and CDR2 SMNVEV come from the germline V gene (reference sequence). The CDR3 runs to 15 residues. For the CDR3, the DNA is TGTGCCAGCAGTTTATCGTTCGGGACAGGGGATGGCTACACCTTC. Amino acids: CASSLSFGTGDGYTF.

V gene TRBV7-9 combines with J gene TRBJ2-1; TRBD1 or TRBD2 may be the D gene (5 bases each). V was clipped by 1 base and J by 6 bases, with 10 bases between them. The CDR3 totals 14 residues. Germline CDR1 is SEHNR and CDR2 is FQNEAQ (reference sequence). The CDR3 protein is CASSLGEGINEQFF. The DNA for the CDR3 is TGTGCCAGCAGCTTAGGCGAGGGGATCAATGAGCAGTTCTTC.

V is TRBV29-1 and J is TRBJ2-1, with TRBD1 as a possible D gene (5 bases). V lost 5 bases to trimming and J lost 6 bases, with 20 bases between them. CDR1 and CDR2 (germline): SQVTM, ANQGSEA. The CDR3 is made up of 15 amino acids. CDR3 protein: CSVQDIVLRINEQFF. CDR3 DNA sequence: TGCAGCGTTCAGGACATCGTCTTGCGTATCAATGAGCAGTTCTTC.

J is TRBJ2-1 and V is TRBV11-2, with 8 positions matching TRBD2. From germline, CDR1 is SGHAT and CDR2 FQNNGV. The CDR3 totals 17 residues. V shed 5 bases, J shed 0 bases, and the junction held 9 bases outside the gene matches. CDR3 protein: CASSPRLAQSSYNEQFF. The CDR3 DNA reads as TGTGCCAGCAGCCCGAGACTAGCGCAGAGCTCCTACAATGAGCAGTTCTTC.

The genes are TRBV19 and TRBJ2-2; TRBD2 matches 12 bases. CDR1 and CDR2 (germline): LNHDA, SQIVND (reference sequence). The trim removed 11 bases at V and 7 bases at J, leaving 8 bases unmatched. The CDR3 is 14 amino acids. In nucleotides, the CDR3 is TGTGCCGCAAGACTAGCGGGAGAGGGCGGGGAGCTGTTTTTT. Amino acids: CAARLAGEGGELFF.

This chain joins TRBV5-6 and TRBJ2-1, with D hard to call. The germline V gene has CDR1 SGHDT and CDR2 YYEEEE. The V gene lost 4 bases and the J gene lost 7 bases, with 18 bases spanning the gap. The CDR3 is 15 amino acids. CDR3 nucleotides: TGTGCCAGCAGCCTTAGCCCTGGCTCTGGGAATGAGCAGTTCTTC. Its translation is CASSLSPGSGNEQFF.

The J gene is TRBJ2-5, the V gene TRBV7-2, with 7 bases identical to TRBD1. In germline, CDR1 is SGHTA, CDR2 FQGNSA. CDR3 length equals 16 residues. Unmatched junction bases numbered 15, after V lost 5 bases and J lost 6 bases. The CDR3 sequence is CASSLTGRGLIKTQYF. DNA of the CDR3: TGTGCCAGCAGCCTAACGGGTAGGGGGCTGATAAAGACCCAGTACTTC.

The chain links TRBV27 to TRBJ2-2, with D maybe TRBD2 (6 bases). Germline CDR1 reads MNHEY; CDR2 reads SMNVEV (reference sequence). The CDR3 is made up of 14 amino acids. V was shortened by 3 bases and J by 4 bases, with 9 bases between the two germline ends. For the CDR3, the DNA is TGTGCCAGCAGTTTTGGAGGGATCACCGGGGAGCTGTTTTTT. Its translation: CASSFGGITGELFF.

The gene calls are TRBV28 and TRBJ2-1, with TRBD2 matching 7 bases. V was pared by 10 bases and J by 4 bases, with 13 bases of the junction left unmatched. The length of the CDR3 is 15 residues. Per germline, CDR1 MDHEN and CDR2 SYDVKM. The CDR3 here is CATRPGIAGYNEQFF. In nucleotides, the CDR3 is TGTGCCACCCGACCGGGAATAGCGGGTTACAATGAGCAGTTCTTC.

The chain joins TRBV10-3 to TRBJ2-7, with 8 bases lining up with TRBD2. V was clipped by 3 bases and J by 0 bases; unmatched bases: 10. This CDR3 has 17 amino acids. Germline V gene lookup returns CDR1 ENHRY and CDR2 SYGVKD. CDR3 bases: TGTGCCATCAGTGACGGGGGGGTAGGGAAAGGCTCCTACGAGCAGTACTTC. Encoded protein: CAISDGGVGKGSYEQYF.

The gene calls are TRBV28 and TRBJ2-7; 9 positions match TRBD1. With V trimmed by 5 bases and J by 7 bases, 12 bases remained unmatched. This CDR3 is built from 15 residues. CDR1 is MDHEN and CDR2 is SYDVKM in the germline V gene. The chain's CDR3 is CASSGGQGMFREQYF. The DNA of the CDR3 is TGTGCCAGCAGTGGGGGACAGGGAATGTTTCGAGAGCAGTACTTC.

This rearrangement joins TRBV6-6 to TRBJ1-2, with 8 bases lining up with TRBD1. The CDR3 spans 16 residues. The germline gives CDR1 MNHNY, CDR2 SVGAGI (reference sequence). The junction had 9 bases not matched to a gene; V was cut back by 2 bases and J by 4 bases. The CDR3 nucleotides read TGTGCCAGCAGTTACACCACGACGGGGACAGGCTATGGCTACACCTTC. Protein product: CASSYTTTGTGYGYTF.

The CDR3 loop reads CASSFLGADETQYF. In DNA, the CDR3 is TGTGCCAGCAGTTTTTTGGGAGCGGACGAGACCCAGTACTTC. The V gene is TRBV27, the J gene TRBJ2-5; possible D gene TRBD2, 5 bases. V was cut by 3 bases and J by 5 bases, with 13 bases left in between. Germline values: CDR1 MNHEY, CDR2 SMNVEV (reference sequence). The CDR3 spans 14 residues.

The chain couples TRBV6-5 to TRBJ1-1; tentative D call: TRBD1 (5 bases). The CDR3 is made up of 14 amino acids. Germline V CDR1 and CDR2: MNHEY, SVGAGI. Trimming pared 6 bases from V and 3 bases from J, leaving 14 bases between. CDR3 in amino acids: CASRAGTEDTEAFF. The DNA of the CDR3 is TGTGCCAGCAGAGCCGGGACCGAGGACACTGAAGCTTTCTTT.

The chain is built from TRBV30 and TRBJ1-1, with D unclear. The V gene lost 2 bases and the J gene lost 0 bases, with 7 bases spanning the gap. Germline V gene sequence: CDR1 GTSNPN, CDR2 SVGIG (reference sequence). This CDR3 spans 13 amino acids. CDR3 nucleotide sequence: TGTGCCTGGAGTCTCAGGCTGAACACTGAAGCTTTCTTT. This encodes CAWSLRLNTEAFF.